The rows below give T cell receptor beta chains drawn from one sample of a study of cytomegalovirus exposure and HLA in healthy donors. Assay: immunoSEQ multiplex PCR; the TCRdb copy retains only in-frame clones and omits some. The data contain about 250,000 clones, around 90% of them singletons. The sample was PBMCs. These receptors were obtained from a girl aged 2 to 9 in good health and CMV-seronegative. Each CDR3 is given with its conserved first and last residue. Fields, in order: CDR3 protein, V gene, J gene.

CDR3aa: CASSSPGQGTGNTIYF; v_gene: TRBV11-2; j_gene: TRBJ1-3
CDR3aa: CASLGLANTGELFF; v_gene: TRBV28; j_gene: TRBJ2-2
CDR3aa: CASIGGNTEAFF; v_gene: TRBV5-1; j_gene: TRBJ1-1
CDR3aa: CTSTFLEQYF; v_gene: TRBV1; j_gene: TRBJ2-7
CDR3aa: CASTPRGAGANVLTF; v_gene: TRBV13; j_gene: TRBJ2-6
CDR3aa: CAISEGRDTDTQYF; v_gene: TRBV10-3; j_gene: TRBJ2-3
CDR3aa: CASSLGGLAGYNEQFF; v_gene: TRBV13; j_gene: TRBJ2-1
CDR3aa: CASSPQRTSGIVSYNEQFF; v_gene: TRBV5-5; j_gene: TRBJ2-1
CDR3aa: CAISPAGGGGYGYTF; v_gene: TRBV10-3; j_gene: TRBJ1-2
CDR3aa: CASSGQGKTMNTEAFF; v_gene: TRBV5-1; j_gene: TRBJ1-1
CDR3aa: CASSFRQGYEQFF; v_gene: TRBV11-3; j_gene: TRBJ2-1
CDR3aa: CSVEYRDRGADTQYF; v_gene: TRBV29-1; j_gene: TRBJ2-3
CDR3aa: CASSLPVGGAGTDTQYF; v_gene: TRBV11-2; j_gene: TRBJ2-3
CDR3aa: CASSPGDRGNTEAFF; v_gene: TRBV5-1; j_gene: TRBJ1-1
CDR3aa: CATSRWDRAEQPQHF; v_gene: TRBV15; j_gene: TRBJ1-5
CDR3aa: CACRAGGPAGELFF; v_gene: TRBV30; j_gene: TRBJ2-2
CDR3aa: CASRLGGAGGELFF; v_gene: TRBV27; j_gene: TRBJ2-2
CDR3aa: CASSLSGQNKGYEQYF; v_gene: TRBV27; j_gene: TRBJ2-7
CDR3aa: CASSLGDRAGNTIYF; v_gene: TRBV13; j_gene: TRBJ1-3
CDR3aa: CASIPGSSYEQYF; v_gene: TRBV10-2; j_gene: TRBJ2-7
CDR3aa: CASSQSASGNNEQFF; v_gene: TRBV4-1; j_gene: TRBJ2-1
CDR3aa: CASSFYREGTGELFF; v_gene: TRBV13; j_gene: TRBJ2-2
CDR3aa: CASRWTAAMNTEAFF; v_gene: TRBV5-1; j_gene: TRBJ1-1
CDR3aa: CASSPAGTPGQYF; v_gene: TRBV4-1; j_gene: TRBJ2-5
CDR3aa: CSVGGGQGSNQPQHF; v_gene: TRBV29-1; j_gene: TRBJ1-5
CDR3aa: CAIGSASGVNEQFF; v_gene: TRBV10-3; j_gene: TRBJ2-1
CDR3aa: CASSLVVGRENTEAFF; v_gene: TRBV7-8; j_gene: TRBJ1-1